The rows below give T cell receptor beta chains drawn from one sample of a study of blood T cell repertoires in COVID-19. Assay: immunoSEQ multiplex PCR; the TCRdb copy retains only in-frame clones and omits some. The top ten clones hold about 1.4% of a sample with roughly 400,000 clones, approximately 91% of them seen once. The sequencing input was PBMCs or T cells enriched from blood (not recorded which). These receptors were collected from a woman younger than 35 who had been exposed to COVID-19. The CDR3 runs from the conserved cysteine through the conserved F or W. A D gene is named only where the DNA matches it firmly. Size is stated for part of the rows, as once, few or many counts, or as a class when the clone is expanded.

abundance | len | d_gene | j_gene | v_gene | CDR3nt | CDR3aa
NA | 11 | NA | TRBJ2-7 | TRBV3-1/TRBV3-2 | TGTGCCAGCAGCCAAGGTCGCAGGGTAGACTTC | CASSQGRRVDF
NA | 16 | NA | TRBJ1-4 | TRBV5-8 | TGTGCCAGCAGCCCGGCGACAGGTGGCAGTAATGAAAAACTGTTTTTT | CASSPATGGSNEKLFF
once | 13 | NA | TRBJ2-2 | TRBV11-1 | TGTGCCAGCAGCTGGAGGGGGCCCGGGGAGCTGTTTTTT | CASSWRGPGELFF
once | 14 | NA | TRBJ2-7 | TRBV6-5 | TGTGCCAGCAGACCACAGGGTCCTAACTACGAGCAGTACTTC | CASRPQGPNYEQYF
NA | 13 | TRBD1 | TRBJ2-3 | TRBV20-1 | TGCAGTGCTAGTGACAGGGGGCGAGATACGCAGTATTTT | CSASDRGRDTQYF
once | 16 | NA | TRBJ2-4 | TRBV7-2 | TGTGCCAGCAGCTTGGGAGGTTCTATGGCCAAAAACATTCAGTACTTC | CASSLGGSMAKNIQYF
NA | 14 | TRBD2 | TRBJ2-5 | TRBV5-1 | TGCGCCAGCAGCCCGGGACTAGCTAAAGAGACCCAGTACTTC | CASSPGLAKETQYF
NA | 12 | NA | TRBJ2-1 | TRBV9 | TGTGCCAGCAGCGTAGCGGAGTATGAGCAGTTCTTC | CASSVAEYEQFF
NA | 13 | NA | TRBJ2-1 | TRBV2 | TGTGCCAGCAGTGAGGCTAGAGGCGATGAGCAGTTCTTC | CASSEARGDEQFF
NA | 16 | TRBD2 | TRBJ2-7 | TRBV3-1/TRBV3-2 | TGTGCCAGCAGCCAAGAATTCACTAGCGGGAGCTACGAGCAGTACTTC | CASSQEFTSGSYEQYF
NA | 14 | NA | TRBJ1-1 | TRBV6-5 | TGTGCCAGCAGTTACAGACGGGTGAACACTGAAGCTTTCTTT | CASSYRRVNTEAFF
NA | 16 | NA | TRBJ2-7 | TRBV7-2 | TGTGCCAGCACCCAAGGACTGGGGGGGGCGCGGTACGAGCAGTACTTC | CASTQGLGGARYEQYF
NA | 15 | NA | TRBJ1-1 | TRBV18 | TGTGCCAGCTCACCGGGGGCTACAGGAAACACTGAAGCTTTCTTT | CASSPGATGNTEAFF
NA | 14 | TRBD1 | TRBJ2-1 | TRBV10-3 | TGTGCCATCAGTGATGGACAGGGAAACAATGAGCAGTTCTTC | CAISDGQGNNEQFF
few | 18 | NA | TRBJ2-3 | TRBV15 | TGTGCCACCAGCAGAGATGGTCCGTCTAGCGACTGGACAGATACGCAGTATTTT | CATSRDGPSSDWTDTQYF
NA | 16 | NA | TRBJ2-7 | TRBV11-1 | TGTGCCAGCAGGTTGGATGGACGGGGATTATCCTACGAGCAGTACTTC | CASRLDGRGLSYEQYF
many | 18 | TRBD1 | TRBJ1-6 | TRBV4-2 | TGTGCCAGCAGCCAAGCTGGGACAGGCGGCTCCTATAATTCACCCCTCCACTTT | CASSQAGTGGSYNSPLHF
NA | 11 | NA | TRBJ1-6 | TRBV11-3 | TGTGCCAGCAGCCTCAATTCACCCCTCCACTTT | CASSLNSPLHF
NA | 15 | NA | TRBJ2-7 | TRBV4-1 | TGCGCCAGCAGCCAAGAGGGAGCGGCGACCTACGAGCAGTACTTC | CASSQEGAATYEQYF
NA | 11 | NA | TRBJ2-1 | TRBV28 | TGTGCCACCTACTATTCTGCTGAGCAGTTCTTC | CATYYSAEQFF
NA | 16 | TRBD2 | TRBJ2-7 | TRBV27 | TGTGCCAGCGCGCAAGGGCGGGAGCTCCTGATCTACGAGCAGTACTTC | CASAQGRELLIYEQYF
NA | 13 | NA | TRBJ1-5 | TRBV12-3/TRBV12-4 | TGTGCCAGCAGGCGGACTTCCAATCAGCCCCAGCATTTT | CASRRTSNQPQHF
NA | 14 | NA | TRBJ2-7 | TRBV28 | TGTGCCAGCAGTTTTCCAGGGGGGTGGTACGAGCAGTACTTC | CASSFPGGWYEQYF
NA | 19 | TRBD1 | TRBJ1-5 | TRBV20-1 | TGCAGTGCTAGTCAGGGCGGCTTCCTGAGACAGGGAGGCAATCAGCCCCAGCATTTT | CSASQGGFLRQGGNQPQHF
NA | 18 | TRBD2 | TRBJ2-1 | TRBV2 | TGTGCCAGCAGGGGACTAGCGGGAGGGATAAGCTCCTACAATGAGCAGTTCTTC | CASRGLAGGISSYNEQFF
NA | 15 | NA | TRBJ1-4 | TRBV5-8 | TGTGCCAGCAGCTCTTATACAGGGAATCATGAAAAACTGTTTTTT | CASSSYTGNHEKLFF
NA | 14 | TRBD1 | TRBJ2-7 | TRBV4-1 | TGCGCCAGCAGCCAAGATCGGACAGGCAACGAGCAGTACTTC | CASSQDRTGNEQYF
NA | 15 | TRBD1 | TRBJ1-2 | TRBV4-1 | TGCGCCAGCAGCCAAGACGACAGGGGGTATGATGGCTACACCTTC | CASSQDDRGYDGYTF
NA | 16 | TRBD2 | TRBJ2-7 | TRBV4-1 | TGCGCCAGCAGCCCCCGACTAGCGGAGAGCTCCTACGAGCAGTACTTC | CASSPRLAESSYEQYF
NA | 17 | TRBD1 | TRBJ2-7 | TRBV18 | TGTGCCAGCTCACGAAGGGAAGGGACAGAGTACTCCTACGAGCAGTACTTC | CASSRREGTEYSYEQYF
NA | 13 | NA | TRBJ2-1 | TRBV6-1 | TGTGCCAGCAGTGAATGGGTTCTAGCGGAGCAGTTCTTC | CASSEWVLAEQFF
NA | 15 | NA | TRBJ2-1 | TRBV19 | TGTGCCAGTACGGAGGGCTGGGACCGCTACAATGAGCAGTTCTTC | CASTEGWDRYNEQFF
NA | 13 | NA | TRBJ2-7 | TRBV6-5 | TGTGCCAGCACCGCCGGGGGATCCTACGAGCAGTACTTC | CASTAGGSYEQYF
once | 16 | NA | TRBJ2-3 | TRBV4-3 | TGCGCCAGCAGCCAAACCAGGGTACTACCTGGGGATACGCAGTATTTT | CASSQTRVLPGDTQYF
NA | 15 | TRBD1 | TRBJ1-1 | TRBV5-1 | TGCGCCAGCAGCCCCGGCAGGGGGCCGGACACTGAAGCTTTCTTT | CASSPGRGPDTEAFF
NA | 15 | NA | TRBJ1-2 | TRBV4-1 | TGCGCCAGCAGCCCGACCGTGACAGATAACTATGGCTACACCTTC | CASSPTVTDNYGYTF
NA | 17 | NA | TRBJ1-6 | TRBV4-3 | TGCGCCAGCAGCCAAGATTGGCGACAGGCCTATAATTCACCCCTCCACTTT | CASSQDWRQAYNSPLHF
NA | 18 | TRBD2 | TRBJ2-1 | TRBV7-8 | TGTGCCAGCAGCTCCTTGACTGTGACTAGCGGGAGTTCCAATGAGCAGTTCTTC | CASSSLTVTSGSSNEQFF
NA | 14 | NA | TRBJ2-2 | TRBV7-2 | TGTGCCAGCAGCCGGCAGGGCGTAACCGGGGAGCTGTTTTTT | CASSRQGVTGELFF
NA | 18 | NA | TRBJ2-1 | TRBV27 | TGTGCCAGCAGTTTATCGCCTTGGAGCGGCCTCTCCTACAATGAGCAGTTCTTC | CASSLSPWSGLSYNEQFF
NA | 16 | TRBD2 | TRBJ2-3 | TRBV18 | TGTGCCAGCTCATCCCGGACTAGCGGGACCACAGATACGCAGTATTTT | CASSSRTSGTTDTQYF
NA | 16 | NA | TRBJ2-3 | TRBV6-5 | TGTGCCAGCAGTTCTCCGCACGGCGGAAGCACAGATACGCAGTATTTT | CASSSPHGGSTDTQYF
NA | 14 | TRBD1 | TRBJ2-7 | TRBV5-4 | TGTGCCAGCAGTTTGGACAGGGGTCTCTACGAGCAGTACTTC | CASSLDRGLYEQYF
NA | 12 | NA | TRBJ1-2 | TRBV20-1 | TGCAGTGCTAGTCTAGAAGTTGGGGGCTACACCTTC | CSASLEVGGYTF
NA | 15 | TRBD2 | TRBJ2-1 | TRBV18 | TGTGCCAGCTCGTCCCTAGCGGTCTCCTACAATGAGCAGTTCTTC | CASSSLAVSYNEQFF
NA | 17 | TRBD2 | TRBJ2-4 | TRBV7-2 | TGTGCCAGCAGCCCGGGACTAGCGGGAGACGTTAAAAACATTCAGTACTTC | CASSPGLAGDVKNIQYF
NA | 14 | NA | TRBJ1-2 | TRBV30 | TGTGCCTGGAGTGATGGACAGACCAACTATGGCTACACCTTC | CAWSDGQTNYGYTF
few | 16 | NA | TRBJ1-5 | TRBV29-1 | TGCAGCGTTGAAGGGGACGCAGGGGATAGCAATCAGCCCCAGCATTTT | CSVEGDAGDSNQPQHF
NA | 15 | TRBD1 | TRBJ1-2 | TRBV6-6 | TGTGCCAGCACCCAGGGGGTTTTACAGGGCCTCACGGACACCTTC | CASTQGVLQGLTDTF
NA | 14 | TRBD2 | TRBJ2-5 | TRBV5-1 | TGCGCCAGCAGCCTCCGGGAGGGAGGCGAGACCCAGTACTTC | CASSLREGGETQYF
NA | 19 | TRBD2 | TRBJ2-1 | TRBV28 | TGTGCCAGCAGTTTTAGGTGGACTAGCGGACCTAGCTCCTACAATGAGCAGTTCTTC | CASSFRWTSGPSSYNEQFF
NA | 16 | NA | TRBJ1-4 | TRBV5-1 | TGCGCCAGCAGCAGAGAAACAGGTGCAACTAATGAAAAACTGTTTTTT | CASSRETGATNEKLFF
NA | 14 | TRBD2 | TRBJ2-7 | TRBV28 | TGTGCCACCAAGCGGGAGAGAAGCTCCTACGAGCAGTACTTC | CATKRERSSYEQYF
few | 16 | TRBD1 | TRBJ2-7 | TRBV5-6 | TGTGCCAGCAGCCCGCTCTCCGGGACAGGATCCTACGAGCAGTACTTC | CASSPLSGTGSYEQYF
NA | 16 | TRBD1 | TRBJ1-2 | TRBV7-8 | TGTGCCAGCAGCTTGGCAGGGGGAGACTATAACTATGGCTACACCTTC | CASSLAGGDYNYGYTF
NA | 16 | TRBD1 | TRBJ1-5 | TRBV28 | TGTGCCAGCAGTCCGCAAACACAGGGGGGCAATCAGCCCCAGCATTTT | CASSPQTQGGNQPQHF